This T cell receptor (beta chain) was captured in a study of blood T cell repertoires in COVID-19. Across the study: The United States, Italy and Spain were the sources of the acute and convalescent COVID-19 samples.

Germline V gives CDR1 KGHSH, CDR2 LQKENI. The ends were cut back, 6 bases at V and 2 bases at J, with 12 bases in the middle. This CDR3 region has 14 residues. Original methodology: Scientists estimated how many nucleated cells there were by amplifying reference gene primers. The assay was immunoSEQ multiplex PCR, and TCRdb's table has in-frame clones only and misses some. For V, J and clone size, that table is used; D and trimming come from the DNA. The sample holds 50,000 to 55,000 clones, roughly 88% seen once. The sequence was obtained from a man older than 75 with acute or convalescent COVID-19. Sequences were obtained from peripheral blood. The J gene is TRBJ2-3, the V gene TRBV18, with D possibly TRBD2 on 5 matching bases. The CDR3 coding sequence is TGTGCCAGCTCCCAAGGACTGTTCACAGATACGCAGTATTTT. Protein sequence: CASSQGLFTDTQYF.